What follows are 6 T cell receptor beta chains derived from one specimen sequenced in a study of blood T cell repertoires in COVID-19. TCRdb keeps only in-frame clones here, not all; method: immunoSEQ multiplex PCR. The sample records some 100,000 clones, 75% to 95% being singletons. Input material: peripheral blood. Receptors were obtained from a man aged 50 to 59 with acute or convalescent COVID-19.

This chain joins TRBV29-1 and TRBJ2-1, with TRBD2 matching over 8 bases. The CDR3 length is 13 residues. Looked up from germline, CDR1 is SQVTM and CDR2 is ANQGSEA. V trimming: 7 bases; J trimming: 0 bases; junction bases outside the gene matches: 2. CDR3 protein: CSAAGGSYNEQFF. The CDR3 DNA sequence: TGCAGCGCCGCGGGGGGCTCCTACAATGAGCAGTTCTTC.

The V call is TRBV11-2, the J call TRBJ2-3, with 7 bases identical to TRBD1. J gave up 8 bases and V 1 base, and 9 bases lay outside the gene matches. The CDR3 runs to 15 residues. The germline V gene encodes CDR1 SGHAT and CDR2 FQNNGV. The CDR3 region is CASSLVGQAFATQYF. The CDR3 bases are TGTGCCAGCAGCTTAGTAGGACAGGCATTCGCTACGCAGTATTTT.

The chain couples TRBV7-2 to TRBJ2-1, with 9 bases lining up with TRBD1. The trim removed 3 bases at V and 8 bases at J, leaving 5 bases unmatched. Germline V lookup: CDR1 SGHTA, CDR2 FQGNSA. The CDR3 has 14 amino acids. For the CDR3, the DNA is TGTGCCAGCAGCTTTAACAGGGGGCCCTATGAGCAGTTCTTC. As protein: CASSFNRGPYEQFF.

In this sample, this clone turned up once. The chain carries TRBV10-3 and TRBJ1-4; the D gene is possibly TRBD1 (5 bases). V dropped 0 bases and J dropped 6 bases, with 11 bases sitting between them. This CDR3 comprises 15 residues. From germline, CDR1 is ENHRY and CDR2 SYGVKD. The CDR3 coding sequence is TGTGCCATCAGTGAGTCGATGGGGGAGGATGAAAAACTGTTTTTT. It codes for CAISESMGEDEKLFF.

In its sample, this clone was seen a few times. The CDR3 spells CASTLQGQTTDTQYF. The DNA of the CDR3 is TGTGCCAGCACTCTCCAAGGACAAACCACAGATACGCAGTATTTT. V usage is TRBV5-5 and J usage is TRBJ2-3; perhaps TRBD1 as D (5 bases). The V gene's germline CDR1 is SGHKS and CDR2 YYEKEE (reference sequence). The V gene lost 6 bases and the J gene lost 2 bases, with 16 bases spanning the gap. CDR3 length equals 15 residues. The full variable domain, with the rest looked up from reference TRBV5-5 and TRBJ2-3, is DAGVTQSPTHLIKTRGQQVTLRCSPISGHKSVSWYQQVLGQGPQFIFQYYEKEERGRGNFPDRFSARQFPNYSSELNVNALLLGDSALYLCASTLQGQTTDTQYFGPGTRLTVL.

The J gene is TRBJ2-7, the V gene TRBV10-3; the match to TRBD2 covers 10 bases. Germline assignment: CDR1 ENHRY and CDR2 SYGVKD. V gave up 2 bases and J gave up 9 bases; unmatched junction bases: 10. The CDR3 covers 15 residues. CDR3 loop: CAISENIAGGRWQYF. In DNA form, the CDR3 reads TGTGCCATCAGTGAGAATATAGCGGGAGGACGGTGGCAGTACTTC.